A single sample is the source of the 22 T cell receptor beta chains below, sequenced in a study of Graves' ophthalmopathy and Graves' hyperthyroidism. Amplification of the TCR beta CDR3 regions used RNA transcripts (as template). After a first-round RT-PCR with HTBI primers, a second-round multiplex PCR was run. Each CDR3 protein is one row after TCRdb ran MiXCR on the multiplex PCR reads. The sample holds about 640,000 distinct CDR3 sequences, about two fifths seen once. Sequenced sample: peripheral blood. The receptors stem from an adult man with Graves' ophthalmopathy.

This chain joins TRBV7-9 and TRBJ1-2; the D is unclear. The CDR3 covers 13 residues. The germline CDR1 and CDR2 sequences are SEHNR and FQNEAQ (reference sequence). Deletions cut 3 bases from V and 0 bases from J, with 5 bases between. The CDR3 reads CASSFQANYGYTF. In DNA form, the CDR3 reads TGTGCCAGCAGCTTTCAGGCTAACTATGGCTACACCTTC.

J is TRBJ2-2 and V is TRBV13, with TRBD2 identical over 11 bases. The CDR3 covers 15 residues. Germline CDR1 and CDR2: PRHDT and FYEKMQ (reference sequence). Trimming took 10 bases from V and 7 from J; bases not matched to a gene: 11. CDR3 sequence reads: CATKLAGGPVGELFF. CDR3 DNA sequence: TGTGCCACCAAATTAGCGGGGGGGCCGGTCGGGGAGCTGTTTTTT.

The V call is TRBV4-3, the J call TRBJ1-5, with D possibly being TRBD1 (6 bases). The CDR3 runs 16 residues. The germline gives CDR1 LGHNA, CDR2 YSLEER. Trimming removed 1 base at V and 0 bases at J, with 10 bases between. As DNA, the CDR3 is TGCGCCAGCAGCCAAGTTCAGGGGTATAGCAATCAGCCCCAGCATTTT. Translated, it gives CASSQVQGYSNQPQHF.

This sequence joins TRBV3-1 and TRBJ2-5, with D tentatively TRBD1 (6 bases). V lost 4 bases and J 0 bases, leaving 9 bases between the germline ends. The CDR3 is 14 residues long. Germline V gene sequence: CDR1 LGHDT, CDR2 YNNKEL (reference sequence). The DNA of the CDR3 is TGTGCCAGCAGCCGATACAGGGACCAAGAGACCCAGTACTTC. This codes for CASSRYRDQETQYF.

This clonotype was seen repeatedly, ten times or more. This sequence joins TRBV15 and TRBJ2-5, with TRBD2 matching 7 bases. This CDR3 is built from 15 residues. V shed 5 bases, J shed 2 bases, and the junction held 8 bases outside the gene matches. CDR1 is LNHNV and CDR2 is YYDKDF in the germline V gene (reference sequence). CDR3 loop: CATSPRPSGQETQYF. In nucleotides, the CDR3 is TGTGCCACCAGCCCTCGCCCTAGCGGACAAGAGACCCAGTACTTC.

V and J are TRBV7-2 and TRBJ2-2; 12 nucleotides agree with TRBD2. From germline, CDR1 is SGHTA and CDR2 FQGNSA. This CDR3 contains 14 residues. The junction had 2 bases not matched to a gene; V was cut back by 5 bases and J by 7 bases. The CDR3 loop reads CASSPSGGGGELFF. CDR3 nucleotides: TGTGCCAGCAGCCCTAGCGGGGGGGGCGGGGAGCTGTTTTTT.

The chain is built from TRBV2 and TRBJ1-1, with D possibly matching TRBD1 (6 bases). Germline V gene lookup returns CDR1 SNHLY and CDR2 FYNNEI. The CDR3 consists of 14 residues. V was cut by 8 bases and J by 8 bases, with 21 bases left in between. The CDR3 sequence: CASARTGTPDEAFF. CDR3 nucleotides: TGTGCCAGCGCCCGAACCGGGACACCCGACGAAGCTTTCTTT. Full variable domain (outside the CDR3, taken from reference TRBV2 and TRBJ1-1): EPEVTQTPSHQVTQMGQEVILRCVPISNHLYFYWYRQILGQKVEFLVSFYNNEISEKSEIFDDQFSVERPDGSNFTLKIRSTKLEDSAMYFCASARTGTPDEAFFGQGTRLTVV.

The rearrangement links TRBV7-9 to TRBJ2-7, with a weak D call TRBD1 (6 bases). The germline CDR1 and CDR2 sequences are SEHNR and FQNEAQ (reference sequence). V dropped 11 bases and J dropped 7 bases, with 21 bases sitting between them. CDR3 length: 13 residues. CDR3 sequence reads: CACRGRGDYEQYF. The CDR3 DNA sequence: TGTGCCTGCCGCGGCAGGGGTGATTATGAGCAGTACTTC.

Concerning this clonotype: This clone may be a read error of a much larger clone one base away. V usage is TRBV2 and J usage is TRBJ1-4; D uncertain. CDR3 length equals 13 residues. The V gene lost 3 bases and the J gene lost 13 bases, with 15 bases spanning the gap. Germline CDR1 reads SNHLY; CDR2 reads FYNNEI. CDR3 residues: CASSESEGRGLFF. For the CDR3, the DNA is TGTGCCAGCAGTGAGTCTGAGGGCCGGGGACTGTTTTTT.

This clonotype was seen repeatedly, ten times or more. The CDR3 here is CASSVRAVSSGNTIYF. The DNA of the CDR3 is TGTGCCAGCAGCGTACGGGCAGTCAGCTCTGGAAACACCATATATTTT. The chain has TRBV9 and TRBJ1-3; D is uncertain. The CDR3 has 16 residues. Looked up from germline, CDR1 is SGDLS and CDR2 is YYNGEE. Trimming pared 1 base from V and 0 bases from J, leaving 11 bases between.

This clonotype was recorded many times. The chain couples TRBV7-9 to TRBJ2-5, with D hard to call. Germline CDR1 SEHNR, CDR2 FQNEAQ (reference sequence). Trimming removed 5 bases from V and 10 bases from J, with 11 bases in between. The CDR3 is made up of 11 amino acids. The CDR3 loop reads CASSPLDDQYF. The CDR3 nucleotides are TGTGCCAGCAGCCCCTTAGACGACCAGTACTTC.

Concerning this clonotype itself: A much larger clone sits a single nucleotide away, making a read error possible. This chain joins TRBV10-3 and TRBJ1-1; D unresolved. The CDR3 consists of 14 residues. The germline gives CDR1 ENHRY, CDR2 SYGVKD. The CDR3 region is CASSLQSGNTDAFF. CDR3 DNA: TGTGCCAGCAGTCTACAGTCCGGGAACACTGACGCTTTCTTT.

This clonotype was recorded a few times. The rearrangement links TRBV6-1 to TRBJ2-5; D is undetermined. This CDR3 comprises 15 residues. The V end lost 1 base, the J end lost 6 bases, and 15 bases lay between the germline ends. The germline gives CDR1 MNHNS, CDR2 SASEGT. This CDR3 reads CASSEGGGVVQTQYF. Written as DNA, the CDR3 is TGTGCCAGCAGTGAAGGTGGTGGGGTGGTGCAGACCCAGTACTTC.

The chain couples TRBV15 to TRBJ1-2; 11 nucleotides match TRBD1. CDR3 size: 14 residues. In germline, CDR1 is LNHNV, CDR2 YYDKDF (reference sequence). V was pared by 4 bases and J by 6 bases, with 4 bases of the junction left unmatched. DNA for the CDR3: TGTGCCACCAGCATGGACAGGGGGCACGATGGCTACACCTTC. This translates into CATSMDRGHDGYTF.

At least ten counts were recorded for this clonotype. The chain links TRBV10-3 to TRBJ1-1; 10 positions match TRBD1. V lost 2 bases to trimming and J lost 7 bases; unmatched junction nucleotides: 7. CDR3 length: 15 residues. Germline values: CDR1 ENHRY, CDR2 SYGVKD. This CDR3 is CAISERGQGRGEAFF. Written as DNA, the CDR3 is TGTGCCATCAGTGAGCGGGGACAGGGGAGGGGTGAAGCTTTCTTT.

This clonotype appeared a single time. This sequence joins TRBV6-4 and TRBJ1-6; possibly TRBD1 for D (6 bases). CDR1 MRHNA and CDR2 SNTAGT come from the germline V gene. This CDR3 spans 16 amino acids. V shed 4 bases and J shed 7 bases, with 17 bases lying between them. CDR3: CASSARVGTRNSPLHF. The DNA for the CDR3 is TGTGCCAGCAGTGCTAGAGTAGGGACACGAAATTCACCCCTCCACTTT.

This clonotype was seen at least ten times. CDR3 coding DNA: TGTGCCAGCAGTTTGGACGGGAGAGGAGTACGAGAGCAGTACTTC. Encoded protein: CASSLDGRGVREQYF. The chain recombines TRBV12-3 or TRBV12-4 with TRBJ2-7, with a weak D call TRBD2 (6 bases). The CDR3 length is 15 residues. Trimming shortened V by 3 bases and J by 7 bases, and 19 bases separated the two germline ends.

This clonotype was seen many times. The chain carries TRBV6-5 and TRBJ1-2, with TRBD1 as a possible D gene (5 bases). The CDR3 has 14 amino acids. CDR1 and CDR2 from the germline V gene are MNHEY and SVGAGI. Trimming stripped 5 bases from V and 4 bases from J, with 14 bases between. CDR3 bases: TGTGCCAGCAGTCCTCGACAGAGCCTCTATGGCTACACCTTC. Its translation is CASSPRQSLYGYTF.

The chain recombines TRBV7-3 with TRBJ2-6; D may be TRBD1 (5 bases). Germline CDR1 reads SGHTA; CDR2 reads FQGTGA. Trimming shortened V by 4 bases and J by 4 bases, and 11 bases separated the two germline ends. The CDR3 contains 15 residues. The CDR3 DNA reads as TGTGCCAGCAGCTCAAAGGGGCTGGGGGCCAACGTCCTGACTTTC. This encodes CASSSKGLGANVLTF.

This chain uses TRBV30 with TRBJ1-2; 7 nucleotides match TRBD1. V lost 3 bases, J lost 4 bases, and 5 bases stayed unmatched. The CDR3 is made up of 13 amino acids. Germline CDR1 is GTSNPN and CDR2 is SVGIG (reference sequence). The CDR3 region has the DNA TGTGCCTGGAGCCCAGGGGGAACCTATGGCTACACCTTC. Protein sequence: CAWSPGGTYGYTF. The full variable domain, rest sourced from reference TRBV30 and TRBJ1-2, is SQTIHQWPATLVQPVGSPLSLECTVEGTSNPNLYWYRQAAGRGLQLLFYSVGIGQISSEVPQNLSASRPQDRQFILSSKKLLLSDSGFYLCAWSPGGTYGYTFGSGTRLTVV.

This chain uses TRBV5-4 with TRBJ1-2, with D maybe TRBD1 (6 bases). The CDR3 runs 16 residues. V lost 0 bases, J lost 2 bases, and 14 bases lay in between. CDR1 and CDR2 from the germline V gene are SGHNT and YYREEE (reference sequence). This CDR3 is CASSLGGRDINYGYTF. In DNA, the CDR3 is TGTGCCAGCAGCTTGGGGGGCCGGGACATCAACTATGGCTACACCTTC.

The chain recombines TRBV7-1 with TRBJ1-5, with 8 bases aligning to TRBD1. TRBV7-1 is noted as an ORF with a role that remains uncertain. The CDR3 totals 14 residues. The junction had 4 bases not matched to a gene; V was cut back by 3 bases and J by 6 bases. The CDR3 protein is CASSSDREGQPQHF. The CDR3 bases are TGTGCCAGCAGCTCGGACAGGGAGGGTCAGCCCCAGCATTTT.